This T cell receptor (beta chain) was found in a study of T cells after yellow fever vaccination. The V gene's germline CDR1 is SQVTM and CDR2 ANQGSEA. CDR3 size: 14 residues. V lost 1 base and J lost 2, with 10 bases in between. TCRdb re-called the 5' RACE reads through MiXCR, storing one row per CDR3 protein. The sample records some 120,000 distinct CDR3 sequences, nearly 15% being singletons. The origin of this receptor is a man younger than 35 who received the YFV17D yellow fever vaccine. The gene calls are TRBV29-1 and TRBJ2-3; D may be TRBD1 or TRBD2 (5 bases each). Sequenced here: CD8+ T cells sorted from PBMCs, sampled 5 days after the yellow fever booster vaccination. In DNA, the CDR3 is TGCAGCGTTGAAGGGGGGATTTCCACAGATACGCAGTATTTT. Its protein is CSVEGGISTDTQYF.